This entry concerns a single TCR beta chain. Antigen unknown. The PCR employed 60 Vbeta primers together with 13 Jbeta primers. Clones were sequenced by immunoSEQ multiplex PCR, and TCRdb holds only the in-frame ones, with some missing. The table records roughly 120,000 clones, about two thirds of them present only once. The data are from a study of cytomegalovirus exposure and HLA in healthy donors. The study's findings and limits: Cytomegalovirus-associated status was assigned to about 160 TCR beta chains. Per a later analysis, HLA-associated TCR beta chains showed more clonal expansion than other, equally common TCR beta chains. It was reported that TCR beta sequences correctly inferred the HLA-A and HLA-B alleles for most subjects. After further analysis at a later stage, 16,951 TCR beta sequences were associated with HLA alleles at 0.05 false discovery rate.

CDR1 DFQATT and CDR2 SNEGSKA come from the germline V gene (reference sequence). The trim removed 3 bases at V and 14 bases at J, leaving 6 bases unmatched. CDR3 size: 11 residues. This TCR was recovered from a man aged 25-40 years in good health and CMV-seropositive. The sample consisted of PBMCs. The chain recombines TRBV20-1 with TRBJ2-1; 8 bases match TRBD2. The CDR3 loop is CSARLREGEFF. Written as DNA, the CDR3 is TGCAGTGCTAGGCTACGGGAGGGCGAGTTCTTC.